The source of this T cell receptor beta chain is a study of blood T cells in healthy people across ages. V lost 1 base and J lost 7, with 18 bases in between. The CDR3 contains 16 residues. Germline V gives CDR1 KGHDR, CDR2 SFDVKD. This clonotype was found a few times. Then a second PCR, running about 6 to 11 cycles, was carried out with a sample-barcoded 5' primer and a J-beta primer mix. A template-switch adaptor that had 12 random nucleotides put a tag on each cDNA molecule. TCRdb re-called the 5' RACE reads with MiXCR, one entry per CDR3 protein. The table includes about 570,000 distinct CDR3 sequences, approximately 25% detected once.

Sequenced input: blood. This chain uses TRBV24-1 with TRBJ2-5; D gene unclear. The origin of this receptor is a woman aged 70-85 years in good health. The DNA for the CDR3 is TGTGCCACCAGTGATTTTCCCCGATCGGGCGAGGCGACCCAGTACTTC. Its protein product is CATSDFPRSGEATQYF.